This passage covers 26 T cell receptor beta chains from one sample sequenced in a study of T cell changes during pregnancy in multiple sclerosis (dated by TCRdb to between 2017 and 2020). Receptor amplification or capture employed the immunoSEQ multiplex PCR assay. Held by TCRdb, this immuneACCESS table contains in-frame sequences only and omits some clones. Under half of the omission traces to an unresolved V gene where checked; the cause of the rest is unknown. Present in this sample are tens of thousands of clones, 85% to 95% of which were seen just once. Roughly 2.8% of the sample is in the top ten clones. The sequencing here drew on peripheral blood, taken in the third trimester of pregnancy. The receptors were gathered from a female donor in good health, enrolled as a control in a pregnancy study.

The V and J genes are TRBV5-1 and TRBJ1-3; D may be TRBD1 (6 bases). Trimming removed 4 bases from V and 2 bases from J, with 16 bases in between. The length of the CDR3 is 16 residues. Germline loops: CDR1 SGHRS, CDR2 YFSETQ. CDR3 DNA sequence: TGCGCCAGCAGCCAAAACCCCCAGGGGACTGGAAACACCATATATTTT. Translation: CASSQNPQGTGNTIYF.

The sample holds one count of this clone. The chain couples TRBV30 to TRBJ1-3; D possibly corresponds to TRBD1 (6 bases). The CDR3 is 13 amino acids. Trimming shortened V by 8 bases and J by 2 bases, and 13 bases separated the two germline ends. The germline V gene encodes CDR1 GTSNPN and CDR2 SVGIG (reference sequence). CDR3 sequence reads: CAGDTGAGNTIYF. Written as DNA, the CDR3 is TGTGCCGGGGACACCGGGGCTGGAAACACCATATATTTT.

The rearrangement uses TRBV28 and TRBJ1-5, with TRBD1 matching 10 bases. Germline assignment: CDR1 MDHEN and CDR2 SYDVKM. This CDR3 comprises 15 residues. The V gene end was trimmed by 6 bases and the J gene end by 5 bases; junction bases not matched to a gene: 7. The CDR3 sequence is CASRPETGGYQPQHF. The CDR3 nucleotides are TGTGCCAGCAGACCCGAGACAGGGGGCTATCAGCCCCAGCATTTT.

A few counts support this clone. V gene TRBV18 combines with J gene TRBJ1-6; D perhaps matches TRBD1 (6 bases). Germline V gene lookup returns CDR1 KGHSH and CDR2 LQKENI. CDR3 length equals 14 residues. Trimming stripped 5 bases from V and 5 bases from J, with 10 bases between. The CDR3: CASSVYRDNSPLHF. CDR3 in DNA: TGTGCCAGCTCAGTGTACAGGGATAATTCACCCCTCCACTTT. Variable domain in full (rest from reference TRBV18 and TRBJ1-6): NAGVMQNPRHLVRRRGQEARLRCSPMKGHSHVYWYRQLPEEGLKFMVYLQKENIIDESGMPKERFSAEFPKEGPSILRIQQVVRGDSAAYFCASSVYRDNSPLHFGNGTRLTVT.

The chain couples TRBV29-1 to TRBJ2-7; 8 nucleotides line up with TRBD1. V lost 5 bases and J lost 3; bases outside the gene matches: 6. CDR1 is SQVTM and CDR2 is ANQGSEA in the germline V gene. This CDR3 contains 13 residues. The CDR3 sequence: CSVRGQGFYEQYF. The CDR3 bases are TGCAGCGTTCGCGGACAGGGTTTCTACGAGCAGTACTTC.

In its sample, this clone was seen a few times. The V gene is TRBV28, the J gene TRBJ1-6; a possible D gene is TRBD1 (6 bases). V was pared by 4 bases and J by 13 bases, with 11 bases between. Germline V gene data show CDR1 as MDHEN and CDR2 as SYDVKM. The CDR3 covers 12 residues. The CDR3 spells CASSSQRGPLHF. The CDR3 region has the DNA TGTGCCAGCAGTTCCCAAAGGGGGCCCCTCCACTTT.

V is TRBV11-2 and J is TRBJ2-3, with TRBD2 matching over 11 bases. The CDR3 contains 15 residues. Per the germline V gene, CDR1 is SGHAT and CDR2 is FQNNGV. J gave up 6 bases and V 5 bases, and 7 bases lay outside the gene matches. The CDR3, as DNA: TGTGCCAGCAGCCCCTTAGCGGGAGGGGGGGATACGCAGTATTTT. Translating gives CASSPLAGGGDTQYF.

The rearrangement uses TRBV27 and TRBJ1-5; 9 bases fit TRBD1. CDR1 MNHEY and CDR2 SMNVEV come from the germline V gene (reference sequence). The CDR3 covers 14 residues. V was clipped by 3 bases and J by 10 bases; unmatched bases: 7. This chain's CDR3 is CASSFGTGRYPQHF. The CDR3 coding sequence is TGTGCCAGCAGTTTTGGGACAGGGCGCTACCCCCAGCATTTT.

The chain has TRBV4-1 and TRBJ2-3; D is uncertain. V shed 4 bases and J shed 2 bases, with 13 bases lying between them. The germline V gene has CDR1 MGHRA and CDR2 YSYEKL. CDR3 length: 15 amino acids. CDR3 bases: TGCGCCAGCAGCCTTCTGTCGGTCGACACAGATACGCAGTATTTT. Translating it yields CASSLLSVDTDTQYF.

This chain joins TRBV5-1 and TRBJ1-1, with 8 bases matching TRBD1. V lost 9 bases, J lost 3 bases, and 13 bases stayed unmatched. The CDR3 has 15 amino acids. CDR1 is SGHRS and CDR2 is YFSETQ in the germline V gene. The CDR3 bases are TGCGCCACCCAACTCGCAGGGACAGGAGACACTGAAGCTTTCTTT. Its protein is CATQLAGTGDTEAFF.

The gene calls are TRBV7-9 and TRBJ2-7; 10 nucleotides align to TRBD2. The J segment lost 1 base and the V segment lost 5 bases, leaving 8 bases of the junction unmatched. This CDR3 region has 16 residues. CDR1 is SEHNR and CDR2 is FQNEAQ in the germline V gene (reference sequence). CDR3 bases: TGTGCCAGCAGCCCGGCTAGGACTAGCGGATCCTACGAGCAGTACTTC. It specifies CASSPARTSGSYEQYF.

This chain links TRBV29-1 with TRBJ1-1, with D maybe TRBD1 (5 bases). Germline V CDR1 and CDR2: SQVTM, ANQGSEA. V lost 7 bases to trimming and J lost 3 bases, with 15 bases between them. This CDR3 spans 13 amino acids. CDR3 amino acids: CSATRDGDTEAFF. The CDR3 bases are TGCAGCGCTACCAGGGATGGGGACACTGAAGCTTTCTTT.

In this sample, this clone turned up a few times. CDR3 DNA: TGTGCCAGCAGCTTAGGGCTAGCGGGGGGGGATAATGAGCAGTTCTTC. Amino acid sequence: CASSLGLAGGDNEQFF. The rearrangement joins TRBV7-7 to TRBJ2-1; 12 nucleotides agree with TRBD2. Germline V lookup: CDR1 SSHAT, CDR2 FNYEAQ (reference sequence). V trimming: 1 base; J trimming: 7 bases; junction bases outside the gene matches: 5. The CDR3 is 16 amino acids.

The rearrangement uses TRBV7-9 and TRBJ1-4, with D tentatively TRBD1 (5 bases). Germline assignment: CDR1 SEHNR and CDR2 FQNEAQ (reference sequence). The CDR3 covers 15 residues. V lost 4 bases to trimming and J lost 3 bases, with 12 bases between them. CDR3 region: CASSSIGGSNEKLFF. CDR3 nucleotides: TGTGCCAGCAGCTCAATCGGGGGTTCTAATGAAAAACTGTTTTTT. Based on the CDR3 plus reference TRBV7-9 and TRBJ1-4, the full variable domain is DTGVSQNPRHKITKRGQNVTFRCDPISEHNRLYWYRQTLGQGPEFLTYFQNEAQLEKSRLLSDRFSAERPKGSFSTLEIQRTEQGDSAMYLCASSSIGGSNEKLFFGSGTQLSVL.

V and J are TRBV25-1 and TRBJ2-1, with D possibly TRBD1 on 6 matching bases. This CDR3 contains 15 residues. V lost 6 bases, J lost 3 bases, and 15 bases lay in between. Germline V gene data show CDR1 as MGHDK and CDR2 as SYGVNS. The DNA of the CDR3 is TGTGCCAGCAGGAGGGGGAACGGACACTACAATGAGCAGTTCTTC. This gives the protein CASRRGNGHYNEQFF.

The chain carries TRBV7-8 and TRBJ2-3; TRBD2 matches 11 bases. Losses at the gene ends were 5 bases for V and 2 bases for J; bases not matched to a gene: 3. Germline-derived CDR1 and CDR2 are SGHVS and FQNEAQ. This CDR3 contains 15 residues. The CDR3 DNA sequence: TGTGCCAGCAGCCTTAGCGGGGGGGACACAGATACGCAGTATTTT. Protein sequence: CASSLSGGDTDTQYF.

This chain uses TRBV7-8 with TRBJ1-6; tentative D call: TRBD1 (6 bases). CDR1 is SGHVS and CDR2 is FQNEAQ in the germline V gene. CDR3 size: 17 residues. Deletions cut 3 bases from V and 10 bases from J, with 22 bases between. CDR3 in DNA: TGTGCCAGCAGCTTTCCCAGCAGGGGAGTCCGTCGATCACCCCTCCACTTT. The encoded protein is CASSFPSRGVRRSPLHF.

The V gene is TRBV5-1, the J gene TRBJ2-7; tentatively, D is TRBD2 (6 bases). Germline values: CDR1 SGHRS, CDR2 YFSETQ. Trimming removed 3 bases from V and 4 bases from J, with 20 bases in between. The CDR3 has 16 amino acids. The CDR3 DNA follows: TGCGCCAGCAGCTGGGGGGAGGCAGGATCGGGATACGAGCAGTACTTC. Its translation is CASSWGEAGSGYEQYF.

The chain links TRBV4-3 to TRBJ2-3; maybe TRBD2 (5 bases). Between the trimmed V and J ends, which lost 0 bases and 2 bases, there was a span of 12 bases. The CDR3 length is 16 residues. Germline V gene lookup returns CDR1 LGHNA and CDR2 YSLEER. Here the CDR3 DNA reads TGCGCCAGCAGCCAAGAAGGGCGGGTGTCCACAGATACGCAGTATTTT. The encoded protein is CASSQEGRVSTDTQYF.

This clone was detected only once. CDR3 DNA sequence: TGTGCTAGTGGTTTGTCGGCAGGAACTGAAGCTTTCTTT. Protein product: CASGLSAGTEAFF. This chain links TRBV12-5 with TRBJ1-1; D remains unclear. The germline V and J ends were trimmed by 2 bases and 5 bases, with 9 bases remaining between them. Germline V gene sequence: CDR1 LGHNT, CDR2 FRNRAP. The CDR3 totals 13 residues.

V is TRBV6-1 and J is TRBJ1-5, with D unresolved. The germline V and J ends were trimmed by 1 base and 7 bases, with 14 bases remaining between them. This CDR3 spans 15 amino acids. Germline V gene sequence: CDR1 MNHNS, CDR2 SASEGT. CDR3 in DNA: TGTGCCAGCAGTGAAGATGGCCGAAGGGAGCAGCCCCAGCATTTT. Translated, it gives CASSEDGRREQPQHF.

The chain combines TRBV5-1 with TRBJ2-5, with D possibly being TRBD2 (5 bases). The germline V gene has CDR1 SGHRS and CDR2 YFSETQ. CDR3 length equals 13 residues. V was pared by 7 bases and J by 1 base, with 11 bases between. Written as DNA, the CDR3 is TGCGCCAGCGGGTTCGCGGGCCAAGAGACCCAGTACTTC. Translated, it gives CASGFAGQETQYF.

The rearrangement uses TRBV6-6 and TRBJ2-3; D not certain. This CDR3 region has 14 residues. Germline V gives CDR1 MNHNY, CDR2 SVGAGI (reference sequence). Trimming took 2 bases from V and 2 from J, leaving 8 bases between them. DNA for the CDR3: TGTGCCAGCAGTTACGATCAGGTCACAGATACGCAGTATTTT. Amino acids: CASSYDQVTDTQYF.

The genes are TRBV27 and TRBJ1-2; D perhaps matches TRBD1 (5 bases). Trimming shortened V by 3 bases and J by 4 bases, and 15 bases separated the two germline ends. The CDR3 extends over 15 amino acids. Germline assignment: CDR1 MNHEY and CDR2 SMNVEV (reference sequence). Here the CDR3 DNA reads TGTGCCAGCAGTTTTGGGGCAGTAAGCCCCTATGGCTACACCTTC. Its protein is CASSFGAVSPYGYTF.

The chain is built from TRBV19 and TRBJ1-5; D uncertain. The CDR3 is 12 amino acids. The germline V gene encodes CDR1 LNHDA and CDR2 SQIVND (reference sequence). The V end was cut by 8 bases, the J end by 3 bases, with 8 bases between. The CDR3 region has the DNA TGTGCCAGTTCGCCGGTCAATCAGCCCCAGCATTTT. Translated: CASSPVNQPQHF.

This clone was found once. V usage is TRBV29-1 and J usage is TRBJ1-2; TRBD1 matches 8 bases. The CDR3 sequence is 15 residues long. The junction had 7 bases not matched to a gene; V was cut back by 2 bases and J by 2 bases. Germline V lookup: CDR1 SQVTM, CDR2 ANQGSEA. The CDR3, as DNA: TGCAGCGTTGAAATCGGGGCAGGGGGCAACTATGGCTACACCTTC. Translation: CSVEIGAGGNYGYTF.